These 20 T cell receptor beta chains came from one sample sequenced in a study of T cells in localized non-small cell lung cancer. This table comes from immunoSEQ multiplex PCR, and its TCRdb copy is limited to in-frame clones, with some not included. The sample yields around 91,000 clones, approximately 90% seen once. Specimen: peripheral blood, collected before any cancer treatment. These receptors were obtained from a man aged 35-69 years with stage I squamous cell lung carcinoma.

J is TRBJ1-1 and V is TRBV7-9; D is unresolved. The CDR3 has 13 amino acids. The germline V and J ends were trimmed by 3 bases and 1 base, with 6 bases remaining between them. CDR1 SEHNR and CDR2 FQNEAQ come from the germline V gene (reference sequence). The CDR3 sequence is CASSFTENTEAFF. The CDR3 coding sequence is TGTGCCAGCAGCTTTACAGAGAACACTGAAGCTTTCTTT.

This rearrangement joins TRBV4-3 to TRBJ1-2; D is unclear. Trimming shortened V by 3 bases and J by 3 bases, and 14 bases separated the two germline ends. CDR3 length: 15 amino acids. CDR1 LGHNA and CDR2 YSLEER come from the germline V gene. The CDR3 DNA reads TGCGCCAGCAGCCAGGAGGTCAACAGAGACTATGGCTACACCTTC. Residues: CASSQEVNRDYGYTF.

This chain links TRBV19 with TRBJ1-2, with 8 bases that match TRBD1. This CDR3 is 13 amino acids long. The trim removed 0 bases at V and 8 bases at J, leaving 2 bases unmatched. Per germline, CDR1 LNHDA and CDR2 SQIVND (reference sequence). CDR3 nucleotides: TGTGCCAGTAGTATAGAGGGGACAGGAGGCTACACCTTC. Its translation is CASSIEGTGGYTF.

The CDR3 region is CASSLTSGGFGSYNSPLHF. The CDR3, as DNA: TGCGCCAGCAGCTTGACCTCCGGGGGGTTTGGGTCCTATAATTCACCCCTCCACTTT. V gene TRBV5-1 combines with J gene TRBJ1-6, with D tentatively TRBD1 (5 bases). V lost 1 base, J lost 1 base, and 18 bases lay in between. Looked up from germline, CDR1 is SGHRS and CDR2 is YFSETQ. This CDR3 is built from 19 residues.

The CDR3 sequence: CASSYDRVGTEAFF. In DNA, the CDR3 is TGCGCCAGCAGCTACGACAGGGTTGGCACTGAAGCTTTCTTT. The gene calls are TRBV5-1 and TRBJ1-1, with 7 bases fitting TRBD1. V trimming: 3 bases; J trimming: 4 bases; junction bases outside the gene matches: 6. This CDR3 has 14 amino acids. The germline gives CDR1 SGHRS, CDR2 YFSETQ.

V usage is TRBV30 and J usage is TRBJ2-1; D is perhaps TRBD1 or TRBD2 (6 bases each). CDR3 length: 12 residues. The germline gives CDR1 GTSNPN, CDR2 SVGIG (reference sequence). The V and J ends lost 1 base and 8 bases respectively, with 9 bases between them. This CDR3 is CAWSEGGDEQFF. CDR3 coding DNA: TGTGCCTGGAGTGAGGGGGGCGATGAGCAGTTCTTC.

This clone has only one observation. V is TRBV20-1 and J is TRBJ2-7, with D tentatively TRBD1 or TRBD2 (5 bases each). The germline V gene has CDR1 DFQATT and CDR2 SNEGSKA (reference sequence). The V and J ends lost 7 bases and 3 bases respectively, with 10 bases between them. This CDR3 is 11 amino acids long. The CDR3, as DNA: TGCAGTGGAGGGACCCTCTACGAGCAGTACTTC. Protein: CSGGTLYEQYF.

This clone was seen more than once but under ten times. The rearrangement links TRBV7-3 to TRBJ1-5, with 7 positions matching TRBD1. Germline assignment: CDR1 SGHTA and CDR2 FQGTGA. The CDR3 runs to 15 residues. Losses at the gene ends were 0 bases for V and 7 bases for J; bases not matched to a gene: 6. CDR3 amino acids: CASSLTDRAKQPQHF. The CDR3 DNA sequence: TGTGCCAGCAGCTTAACCGACAGGGCGAAGCAGCCCCAGCATTTT.

Comments on this clone: Other DNA sequences in the same sample also yield this CDR3. V is TRBV7-2 and J is TRBJ2-5; D is unclear. Germline V gene data show CDR1 as SGHTA and CDR2 as FQGNSA. The V gene lost 1 base and the J gene lost 4 bases, with 4 bases spanning the gap. The CDR3 is 12 amino acids. The CDR3, as DNA: TGTGCCAGCAGCTTAGACCGAGAGACCCAGTACTTC. Translating gives CASSLDRETQYF.

V gene TRBV6-5 combines with J gene TRBJ1-2, with D tentatively TRBD1 (5 bases). The CDR3 has 12 residues. V was cut by 6 bases and J by 3 bases, with 8 bases left in between. In germline, CDR1 is MNHEY, CDR2 SVGAGI. The CDR3 is CASSPTDYGYTF. CDR3 coding DNA: TGTGCCAGCAGCCCGACAGACTATGGCTACACCTTC.

The chain combines TRBV6-6 with TRBJ1-1; D perhaps matches TRBD1 (5 bases). This CDR3 is 15 amino acids long. Germline assignment: CDR1 MNHNY and CDR2 SVGAGI (reference sequence). V was pared by 0 bases and J by 1 base, with 9 bases between. The CDR3 here is CASSYSWQGNTEAFF. The CDR3 DNA follows: TGTGCCAGCAGTTACTCGTGGCAGGGGAACACTGAAGCTTTCTTT.

This clone came up once. The chain uses TRBV18 and TRBJ1-3, with unresolved D. The germline V and J ends were trimmed by 2 bases and 3 bases, with 14 bases remaining between them. The length of the CDR3 is 16 residues. Germline CDR1 KGHSH, CDR2 LQKENI. The CDR3 nucleotides are TGTGCCAGCTCACCAATTTCGGGGTCTCTTGGAAACACCATATATTTT. Amino acid sequence: CASSPISGSLGNTIYF.

This clone was seen a handful of times. V is TRBV4-2 and J is TRBJ2-1; 11 bases are a match to TRBD2. The CDR3 loop spans 18 amino acids. Germline assignment: CDR1 LGHNA and CDR2 YNFKEQ. J gave up 7 bases and V 5 bases, and 16 bases lay outside the gene matches. The CDR3 DNA reads as TGTGCCAGCAGCAGGGTGGGTAGCGGGGGGGCAGGCGTAAATGAGCAGTTCTTC. Amino acid sequence: CASSRVGSGGAGVNEQFF.

The rearrangement links TRBV6-1 to TRBJ1-1; D remains ambiguous. The CDR3 runs 15 residues. The V end lost 4 bases, the J end lost 0 bases, and 12 bases lay between the germline ends. Germline V CDR1 and CDR2: MNHNS, SASEGT. DNA for the CDR3: TGTGCCAGCAGTGGACAAAGACGGCTGAACACTGAAGCTTTCTTT. It is translated as CASSGQRRLNTEAFF.

The rearrangement uses TRBV14 and TRBJ2-1, with D hard to call. Germline V CDR1 and CDR2: SGHDN, FVKESK. Trimming removed 0 bases at V and 7 bases at J, with 13 bases between. This CDR3 has 15 residues. The CDR3 here is CASSQDLQVGNEQFF. As DNA, the CDR3 is TGTGCCAGCAGCCAAGATCTCCAGGTAGGGAATGAGCAGTTCTTC.

CDR3 residues: CASSLGAGANVLTF. Here the CDR3 DNA reads TGCGCCAGCAGCTTAGGGGCTGGGGCCAACGTCCTGACTTTC. The genes are TRBV5-1 and TRBJ2-6; D is possibly TRBD1 (5 bases). The CDR3 contains 14 residues. Germline V gene data show CDR1 as SGHRS and CDR2 as YFSETQ. The V gene lost 2 bases and the J gene lost 2 bases, with 5 bases spanning the gap.

The chain has TRBV18 and TRBJ1-1; 7 bases align to TRBD1. Germline V gene lookup returns CDR1 KGHSH and CDR2 LQKENI. The CDR3 loop spans 16 amino acids. After removal of 3 bases from V and 3 bases from J, the junction contained 10 bases not matched to a gene. The CDR3 protein is CASSPVVGQDYTEAFF. CDR3 DNA: TGTGCCAGCTCACCGGTGGTCGGACAGGACTACACTGAAGCTTTCTTT. The entire variable domain, with the rest obtained from reference TRBV18 and TRBJ1-1, is as follows: NAGVMQNPRHLVRRRGQEARLRCSPMKGHSHVYWYRQLPEEGLKFMVYLQKENIIDESGMPKERFSAEFPKEGPSILRIQQVVRGDSAAYFCASSPVVGQDYTEAFFGQGTRLTVV.

V and J are TRBV7-2 and TRBJ1-5; 9 bases are shared with TRBD1. This CDR3 is 15 amino acids long. CDR1 is SGHTA and CDR2 is FQGNSA in the germline V gene. The J segment lost 3 bases and the V segment lost 5 bases, leaving 5 bases of the junction unmatched. CDR3 loop: CASSRQGVLNQPQHF. The CDR3 bases are TGTGCCAGCAGCCGACAGGGGGTGCTCAATCAGCCCCAGCATTTT.

This chain uses TRBV19 with TRBJ2-7, with D unclear. Trimming pared 2 bases from V and 2 bases from J, leaving 10 bases between. This CDR3 has 14 residues. Germline loops: CDR1 LNHDA, CDR2 SQIVND (reference sequence). The CDR3 loop reads CASSILGRTYEQYF. CDR3 sequence (DNA): TGTGCCAGTAGTATACTGGGCAGAACCTACGAGCAGTACTTC.

The gene calls are TRBV7-2 and TRBJ1-6, with D perhaps TRBD1 (5 bases). In germline, CDR1 is SGHTA, CDR2 FQGNSA. This CDR3 contains 13 residues. With 5 bases removed from V and 6 bases from J, the gap between germline ends came to 8 bases. The CDR3, as DNA: TGTGCCAGCAGCCGGGGACCTAATTCACCCCTCCACTTT. As protein: CASSRGPNSPLHF.